This entry is about one T cell receptor (beta chain). From germline, CDR1 is MDHEN and CDR2 SYDVKM. V was trimmed by 1 base and J by 6 bases, leaving 15 bases between them. The CDR3 spans 15 residues. Libraries were prepared by immunoSEQ multiplex PCR; TCRdb keeps only in-frame clonotypes and omits some of them. The repertoire holds some 170,000 clones, with roughly 95% as singletons. The data are from a study of control samples from healthy donors and cancer patients. The sequence was collected from a woman aged 25 to 39 in good health. V gene TRBV28 combines with J gene TRBJ1-1, with unresolved D. What was sequenced was blood. CDR3 nucleotide sequence: TGTGCCAGCAGTTTATCCCCCAGCAGGCCCTCTGAAGCTTTCTTT. Protein: CASSLSPSRPSEAFF.